This T cell receptor beta chain was profiled in a study of T cell repertoires in cytomegalovirus infection. Looking at the study overall: HLA-B-restricted CMV epitopes that are well studied were used alongside recently identified HLA-C-restricted ones. From public TCR beta signatures came an indication of both CMV infection and matching HLA type.

Germline trimming cut 1 base from V and 1 base from J; bases unmatched to any gene: 6. Germline CDR1 SEHNR, CDR2 FQNEAQ (reference sequence). The CDR3 contains 17 residues. Study outcomes and limitations: The ex vivo response was dominated by HLA-C-restricted CMV-specific TCR beta clonotypes.

This clonotype was found many times. What it binds is not known. TCRdb re-derived calls from the reads in MiXCR, one entry per CDR3 protein. The sample shows hundreds of thousands of distinct CDR3 sequences, around a third of them seen only once. The V call is TRBV7-9, the J call TRBJ2-3; 9 bases are shared with TRBD2. Sequenced material: cultured PBMCs, taken from culture after CMV antigen stimulation. This receptor was identified in a human donor in good health (CMV status not recorded). Some clones in this sample may be carry-over from other donors' samples. The CDR3 nucleotides are TGTGCCAGCAGCTTAGTTGGTAGCGGGAGCGGCACAGATACGCAGTATTTT. This sequence encodes CASSLVGSGSGTDTQYF.